Listed below are T cell receptor beta chains from one sample, sequenced in a study of OX40 agonist ivuxolimab in advanced cancers. Measured with immunoSEQ multiplex PCR; TCRdb has only the in-frame clones, and not every one. The sample contains 95,000 to 150,000 clones, around 95% of which appear only once. Material: CD4+ or CD8+ T cells sorted from blood, obtained in a trial of the OX40 agonist ivuxolimab. Receptor source: an adult with an advanced solid tumor such as melanoma, head and neck, liver or kidney cancer. The conserved cysteine and the conserved F or W are not part of the CDR3 here.

cdr3_aa,j_call,v_call
ASTTSRGTQY,TRBJ2-3,TRBV19
ASSPPGRGGETQY,TRBJ2-5,TRBV18
ASSRQGSASYEQY,TRBJ2-7,TRBV6-6
ASSPQGSYNSPLH,TRBJ1-6,TRBV18
ASSESFSSGISGNTIY,TRBJ1-3,TRBV10-2
ASTLDRGNTEAF,TRBJ1-1,TRBV28
ASSSAGLAGTDTQY,TRBJ2-3,TRBV6-5
ASSPTSGTQY,TRBJ2-3,TRBV7-9
ASSLTGTSEQY,TRBJ2-7,TRBV7-9
ASSLTNGYT,TRBJ1-2,TRBV6-5
ASSHNSPLH,TRBJ1-6,TRBV23-1
ASSVGATGEQY,TRBJ2-7,TRBV7-3
ASSVGGTVSHEQF,TRBJ2-1,TRBV9
ASSLGRGSGNTEAF,TRBJ1-1,TRBV7-2
ASSYGTRVQDTQY,TRBJ2-3,TRBV6-5
ASSYLGGSTDTQY,TRBJ2-3,TRBV7-9
ASSESPGVPEQF,TRBJ2-1,TRBV10-1
ASSLEDRAHSPLH,TRBJ1-6,TRBV5-4
ASSRSAGAQETQY,TRBJ2-5,TRBV18
ASSIRAANYGYT,TRBJ1-2,TRBV19
ASTETATNEKLF,TRBJ1-4,TRBV19
ASSLSTVYSPLH,TRBJ1-6,TRBV28
ASSPGLNTEAF,TRBJ1-1,TRBV18
ASSVDGNYGYT,TRBJ1-2,TRBV5-1
ASSPQDSVVGQY,TRBJ2-7,TRBV18
ASTGTGLYNEQF,TRBJ2-1,TRBV19
ASTQTEPNNSPLH,TRBJ1-6,TRBV2
ASSPPLGAAYQPQH,TRBJ1-5,TRBV4-1
ASSIRTDAEAF,TRBJ1-1,TRBV7-8
ASSSTGTKVQTQY,TRBJ2-5,TRBV7-2
ASSLGLAAEGVDEQF,TRBJ2-1,TRBV5-1
ASRPPGRPLAEAF,TRBJ1-1,TRBV7-3
ASSLGLGNLKETQY,TRBJ2-5,TRBV7-8
ASSSRLAEGGTDTQY,TRBJ2-3,TRBV18
ASSQRLAGGSRETQY,TRBJ2-5,TRBV27
ASSLTTNYGYT,TRBJ1-2,TRBV7-2
ASSDIGKNTEAF,TRBJ1-1,TRBV6-1
ASQPWTGEETQY,TRBJ2-5,TRBV2
ASSAYNEQF,TRBJ2-1,TRBV2
ASHGGVMNTEAF,TRBJ1-1,TRBV12-5
ASSRTLNQGAEQETQY,TRBJ2-5,TRBV4-1
ATSSFRTSGNNEQF,TRBJ2-1,TRBV15
ASSLGQTTMNTEAF,TRBJ1-1,TRBV5-1
ASSRNRGLGIGYT,TRBJ1-2,TRBV5-4
ASSLDAQDTQY,TRBJ2-3,TRBV19
AWSGGSQNEQF,TRBJ2-1,TRBV30
ASRRGQGGNQPQH,TRBJ1-5,TRBV2
ASSSGGGAGGDEQY,TRBJ2-7,TRBV11-3